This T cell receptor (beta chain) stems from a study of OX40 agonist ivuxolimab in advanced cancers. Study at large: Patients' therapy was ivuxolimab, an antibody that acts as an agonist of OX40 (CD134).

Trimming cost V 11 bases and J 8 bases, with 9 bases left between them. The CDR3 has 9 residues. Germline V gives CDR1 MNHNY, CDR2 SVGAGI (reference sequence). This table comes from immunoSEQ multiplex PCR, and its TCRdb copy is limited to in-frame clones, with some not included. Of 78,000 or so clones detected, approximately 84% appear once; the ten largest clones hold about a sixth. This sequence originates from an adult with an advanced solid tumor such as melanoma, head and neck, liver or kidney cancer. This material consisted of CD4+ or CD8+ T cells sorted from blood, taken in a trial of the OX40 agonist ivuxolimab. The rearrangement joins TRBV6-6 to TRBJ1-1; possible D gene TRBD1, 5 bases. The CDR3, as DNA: TGTGCCGGGGGACGGGAAGCTTTCTTT. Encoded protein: CAGGREAFF.